The 5 T cell receptor beta chains reported below all come from one sample, sequenced in a study of shared clonotypes between healthy human individuals. The assay was immunoSEQ multiplex PCR, and TCRdb's table has in-frame clones only and misses some. The sample yields 2 million to 3 million clones, 93% seen once. The material sequenced was naive CD4+ T cells from PBMCs. Specified subset: CD45RA+ positively selected. The receptors stem from a man aged 18 to 30 in good health. Some clones in this sample may be carry-over from other donors' samples.

On this clone: The same CDR3 also results from other DNA sequences found in this sample. The V and J genes are TRBV5-1 and TRBJ2-1; D may correspond to TRBD1 or TRBD2 (5 bases each). This CDR3 is 14 amino acids long. CDR1 is SGHRS and CDR2 is YFSETQ in the germline V gene. Trimming stripped 3 bases from V and 0 bases from J, with 7 bases between. The CDR3 DNA follows: TGCGCCAGCAGCTCGGGGCCCTCCTACAATGAGCAGTTCTTC. Amino acids: CASSSGPSYNEQFF.

V is TRBV28 and J is TRBJ1-1; no clear D gene. Germline lookup yields CDR1 MDHEN and CDR2 SYDVKM. Trimming pared 1 base from V and 4 bases from J, leaving 7 bases between. This CDR3 region has 13 residues. CDR3 sequence reads: CASSLSHSTEAFF. The CDR3 region has the DNA TGTGCCAGCAGTTTATCCCACAGCACTGAAGCTTTCTTT.

About this clone itself: This specimen includes other DNA sequences encoding the same CDR3. The rearrangement links TRBV9 to TRBJ1-2; 8 nucleotides align to TRBD1. Germline-derived CDR1 and CDR2 are SGDLS and YYNGEE. Trimming took 3 bases from V and 4 from J; bases not matched to a gene: 2. CDR3 length: 13 residues. The DNA of the CDR3 is TGTGCCAGCAGCGCGGGGACAGGCTATGGCTACACCTTC. Translated: CASSAGTGYGYTF.

This chain joins TRBV5-1 and TRBJ2-7; no firm D call. V dropped 1 base and J dropped 3 bases, with 17 bases sitting between them. Germline CDR1 SGHRS, CDR2 YFSETQ. The CDR3 is made up of 16 amino acids. Here the CDR3 DNA reads TGCGCCAGCAGCTTGTTAGGTGTGGCAGAAAACTACGAGCAGTACTTC. Translating gives CASSLLGVAENYEQYF.

DNA for the CDR3: TGTGCCAGCAAAGGTGGGGGGCGCGTCTACGAGCAGTACTTC. Residues: CASKGGGRVYEQYF. The V and J genes are TRBV10-3 and TRBJ2-7, with D perhaps TRBD1 or TRBD2 (6 bases each). V gave up 10 bases and J gave up 3 bases, with 19 bases separating them. The germline V gene encodes CDR1 ENHRY and CDR2 SYGVKD. The CDR3 covers 14 residues.